Described below is a single TCR beta chain sequence and its context. What it binds is unknown. The donors were part of the validation cohort of 120 subjects. That cohort was separate from the first cohort, which comprised fewer than 800 subjects. The entry originates in a study of cytomegalovirus exposure and HLA in healthy donors. Study-wide background: The roughly 130 validation repertoires used the same platform as the 650 to 750 first-cohort repertoires, a later analysis reported. Findings of the study overall: Altogether, more than 150 TCR beta chains were recorded as cytomegalovirus-associated. Subsequent analysis found a tendency for first-cohort TCR clusters to co-occur within the 120 or so validation repertoires.

The germline gives CDR1 MDHEN, CDR2 SYDVKM. With V trimmed by 10 bases and J by 8 bases, 19 bases remained unmatched. The CDR3 contains 15 residues. Sequencing used immunoSEQ multiplex PCR; TCRdb keeps in-frame clones, though not all of them. The table lists 85,000 to 90,000 clones, 96% of them singletons. This receptor was obtained from a man between 18 and 29 years old in good health and CMV-seronegative. Sample: PBMCs. The chain links TRBV28 to TRBJ1-2; TRBD1 matches 7 bases. The DNA for the CDR3 is TGTGCCACCAATATGGGGGACCGAGGGGGCCGGGGCTACACCTTC. Its protein product is CATNMGDRGGRGYTF.